The T cell receptor (beta chain) described here comes from a study of shared clonotypes between healthy human individuals. The wider study: The plates for each donor numbered three CD4 naive, three CD4 memory, two CD8 naive and one CD8 memory.

Roughly 33,000 T cell genomes, or 200 ng DNA, went into the sorted-subset replicate PCRs. Libraries were prepared by immunoSEQ multiplex PCR; TCRdb keeps only in-frame clonotypes and omits some of them. The sample contains hundreds of thousands of clones, over 65% of which appear only once. This CDR3 comprises 16 residues. Trimming took 5 bases from V and 7 from J; bases not matched to a gene: 10. Germline CDR1 reads MNHEY; CDR2 reads SMNVEV (reference sequence). Sequences were obtained from memory CD4+ T cells sorted from blood. Indicated subset: CD45RA-negative fraction. V and J are TRBV27 and TRBJ2-1, with 11 bases fitting TRBD2. This clonotype was sampled from a woman in her twenties or thirties in good health. The CDR3 region has the DNA TGTGCCAGCAGTCTATTTAGTGGGACTAGCGGAAATGAGCAGTTCTTC. Encoded protein: CASSLFSGTSGNEQFF.